Listed here are 7 T cell receptor beta chains from one sample, sequenced in a study of T cell clonality in common variable immunodeficiency. The protocol was immunoSEQ multiplex PCR, while the TCRdb copy is restricted to in-frame clones and leaves out a portion. This sample has 55,000 to 65,000 clones and no singletons, with approximately 1.7% in the ten largest. What was sequenced was peripheral blood mononuclear cells. These receptors were collected from a person between 18 and 69 years old in good health.

This clone was found many times. Coverage ceases 3 residues before the CDR3 finishes, and the germline J gene fills in the end. The chain carries TRBV7-9 and TRBJ2-3, with D tentatively TRBD2 (5 bases). The CDR3 has 14 residues. V dropped 4 bases and J dropped 1 base, with 9 bases sitting between them. CDR1 and CDR2 from the germline V gene are SEHNR and FQNEAQ (reference sequence). CDR3 region: CASSYVSGTDTQYF. The covered CDR3 bases are TGTGCCAGCAGCTATGTTAGCGGCACAGATACG.

This clone occurred many times. The read is 3 residues too short to cover the CDR3 end, so that end is filled in from the germline J gene. The chain links TRBV30 to TRBJ2-5, with a tentative D call TRBD1 (5 bases). The CDR3 has 14 residues. Trimming took off 0 bases at V and 5 bases at J, with 13 bases between the two ends. CDR1 and CDR2 (germline): GTSNPN, SVGIG (reference sequence). The CDR3: CAWSVGQGGETQYF. The part of the CDR3 DNA that was read is TGTGCCTGGAGTGTGGGGCAGGGTGGGGAGACC.

Ten or more counts support this clone. One junction end does not reproduce the germline sequence, and a read error may be involved. The sequenced CDR3 bases are TGCGCCAGCAGCCTACAACCGGGACTAGTCTACGAG. The encoded protein is CASSLQPGLVYE. The CDR3 reads in full as CASSLQPGLVYEQYF. The rearrangement links TRBV4-2 to TRBJ2-7; 8 bases agree with TRBD2. The CDR3 end falls 3 residues outside the read, so it is completed with the germline J gene. This CDR3 spans 15 amino acids. In germline, CDR1 is LGHNA, CDR2 YNFKEQ.

This clone was seen repeatedly, ten times or more. The read ends 3 residues early relative to the CDR3; the germline J gene fills the gap. The rearrangement links TRBV7-2 to TRBJ2-1; TRBD2 aligns across 13 bases. The CDR3 is 15 residues long. Trimming cost V 8 bases and J 9 bases; bases outside gene matches: 10. Germline CDR1 reads SGHTA; CDR2 reads FQGNSA. Partial CDR3 DNA: TGTGCCAGCGTTATTGGAGGACTAGCGGGAGCTGAG. It codes for CASVIGGLAGAE. The entire CDR3 protein reads CASVIGGLAGAEQFF.

Only a few counts were recorded for this clone. This chain's CDR3 is CASSTSGSHEQYF. The covered CDR3 bases are TGCGCCAGCAGTACTAGCGGGAGCCACGAG. This chain links TRBV10-2 with TRBJ2-7, with 11 positions matching TRBD2. Read coverage stops 3 residues before the CDR3 terminus; the germline J gene supplies the remainder. J gave up 5 bases and V 5 bases, and 2 bases lay outside the gene matches. The CDR3 covers 13 residues. Germline values: CDR1 WSHSY, CDR2 SAAADI.

In this sample, this clone turned up a few times. Read sequence stops 3 residues before the CDR3 end, and the germline J gene provides the missing end. V usage is TRBV6-2 or TRBV6-3 and J usage is TRBJ1-5; tentative D call: TRBD1 (5 bases). Germline assignment: CDR1 MNHEY and CDR2 SVGEGT. This CDR3 contains 15 residues. V lost 6 bases to trimming and J lost 3 bases, with 15 bases between them. The CDR3: CASSRQSGVNQPQHF. Partial CDR3 DNA: TGTGCCAGCAGCCGACAGTCCGGAGTCAATCAGCCC.

This CDR3 is CASSFKPTGEQYF. Partial CDR3 DNA: TGTGCCAGCAGCTTTAAACCGACGGGCGAG. J is TRBJ2-7 and V is TRBV5-4; D is unresolved. The read terminates 3 residues ahead of where the CDR3 ends, so the germline J gene completes it. Germline V lookup: CDR1 SGHNT, CDR2 YYREEE (reference sequence). The CDR3 has 13 residues. V lost 2 bases to trimming and J lost 6 bases, with 12 bases between them. The full variable domain, with the rest looked up from reference TRBV5-4 and TRBJ2-7, is ETGVTQSPTHLIKTRGQQVTLRCSSQSGHNTVSWYQQALGQGPQFIFQYYREEENGRGNFPPRFSGLQFPNYSSELNVNALELDDSALYLCASSFKPTGEQYFGPGTRLTVT.